This is a list of T cell receptor beta chains from one sample in a study of a mutant IDH1 vaccine in newly diagnosed glioma. The antigens for these receptors are not known. Profiled with immunoSEQ multiplex PCR; TCRdb holds only in-frame clones, not every one. The table shows tens of thousands of clones, with roughly 78% occurring only once. Sequenced material: PBMCs, taken from a glioma patient whose treatment included an IDH1 peptide vaccine. Every receptor here comes from a man aged 35-49 years with glioma. Some clones in this sample may be carry-over from other donors' samples. CDR3s include the opening cysteine and the closing phenylalanine or tryptophan. Each record gives: D gene, clone size, V gene, J gene, CDR3 protein, CDR3 DNA. The D gene is left open where the match is weak. Not every row has a clone size; where given, it reads once, few, many or a size class.

>TRBD1|.|TRBV2|TRBJ2-5
CASSGQGAMLVETQYF
TGTGCCAGCAGTGGACAGGGGGCGATGTTGGTAGAGACCCAGTACTTC
>.|.|TRBV27|TRBJ1-4
CASSSRGANEKLFF
TGTGCCAGCAGTTCCCGGGGGGCTAATGAAAAACTGTTTTTT
>TRBD1|.|TRBV11-2|TRBJ1-3
CASSSLDRTPNTIYF
TGTGCCAGCAGCTCCTTGGACAGGACTCCGAACACCATATATTTT
>.|once|TRBV28|TRBJ1-5
CASSVQSKTWPQHF
TGTGCCAGCAGCGTTCAGTCCAAAACATGGCCCCAGCATTTT
>.|.|TRBV10-1|TRBJ2-3
CASRKGGDTDTQYF
TGCGCCAGCCGTAAGGGGGGGGACACAGATACGCAGTATTTT
>.|.|TRBV30|TRBJ1-2
CACLVQTQNYGYTF
TGTGCCTGCTTGGTGCAGACGCAGAACTATGGCTACACCTTC
>TRBD1|.|TRBV2|TRBJ1-5
CASRDRGYQPQHF
TGTGCCAGCCGAGACAGGGGGTATCAGCCCCAGCATTTT
>TRBD1|.|TRBV6-6|TRBJ1-2
CASSGGPGYGYTF
TGTGCCAGTTCAGGGGGCCCCGGCTATGGCTACACCTTC
>TRBD1|.|TRBV29-1|TRBJ2-3
CSTSDRGTSTDTQYF
TGCAGCACCTCGGACAGGGGCACTAGCACAGATACGCAGTATTTT
>.|.|TRBV2|TRBJ1-2
CASSFAGGYTF
TGTGCCAGCAGCTTCGCAGGAGGCTACACCTTC
>TRBD1|few|TRBV19|TRBJ1-5
CASKRRDSPNQPQHF
TGTGCCAGTAAACGCCGGGACAGTCCCAATCAGCCCCAGCATTTT
>.|.|TRBV19|TRBJ2-7
CASSIDYEQYF
TGTGCCAGTAGTATCGACTACGAGCAGTACTTC
>TRBD1|few|TRBV4-2|TRBJ1-2
CASSHEGQGRYGYTF
TGTGCCAGCAGCCACGAGGGACAGGGCCGCTATGGCTACACCTTC
>TRBD2|.|TRBV4-2|TRBJ2-5
CASSLVGGVMETQYF
TGTGCCAGCAGCCTGGTTGGGGGGGTGATGGAGACCCAGTACTTC
>.|.|TRBV20-1|TRBJ1-2
CSAVRDRWYTF
TGCAGTGCCGTCCGGGACCGGTGGTACACCTTC
>TRBD1|medium-sized|TRBV7-9|TRBJ1-4
CASSPPGQEDEKLFF
TGTGCCAGCAGCCCCCCGGGACAGGAGGATGAAAAACTGTTTTTT
>.|.|TRBV10-3|TRBJ1-1
CAISALQGSRNTEAFF
TGTGCCATCAGCGCCCTCCAGGGATCAAGGAACACTGAAGCTTTCTTT
>TRBD2|.|TRBV13|TRBJ2-5
CASSLRGTSGGSGETQYF
TGTGCCAGCAGCCTCCGAGGGACTAGCGGGGGGTCAGGTGAGACCCAGTACTTC
>.|few|TRBV4-1|TRBJ1-3
CASSQERLLNTIYF
TGCGCCAGCAGCCAAGAACGACTTTTAAACACCATATATTTT
>TRBD1|.|TRBV30|TRBJ1-6
CAWGRDRINSPLHF
TGTGCCTGGGGCCGGGACAGAATTAATTCACCCCTCCACTTT
>TRBD2|.|TRBV5-1|TRBJ2-3
CASSLGRDGTDTQYF
TGCGCCAGCAGCCTAGGGAGGGACGGCACAGATACGCAGTATTTT
>.|.|TRBV5-1|TRBJ1-1
CASSLDQVTEAFF
TGCGCCAGCAGCTTGGATCAAGTCACTGAAGCTTTCTTT